This T cell receptor (beta chain) is drawn from a study of blood T cell repertoires in COVID-19. Study-level background: Material from acute and convalescent COVID-19 was sourced from the United States, Italy and Spain. From T cells, B-cell-depleted T cells, or PBMCs came the material, which was cDNA or gDNA.

Seattle patients were enrolled while actively infected and followed longitudinally. As handled by the study authors: Researchers report that nucleated cell counts were estimated from reference gene primer amplification. Some clones are missing from TCRdb's copy, which holds only in-frame ones; the method was immunoSEQ multiplex PCR. The DNA was the basis for D and trimming; V, J and clone size are from that table. In the table there are 170,000 or so clones, roughly 87% of which are singletons. The sequencing input was peripheral blood. This clonotype was obtained from a woman in her seventies with COVID-19, enrolled during active disease.

The CDR3 loop reads CASSATERSYEQYF. The CDR3 bases are TGTGCCAGCAGCGCCACAGAACGCTCCTACGAGCAGTACTTC. The chain carries TRBV5-6 and TRBJ2-7; no clear D. This CDR3 comprises 14 residues. V was cut by 4 bases and J by 0 bases, with 11 bases left in between. Germline-derived CDR1 and CDR2 are SGHDT and YYEEEE.